This T cell receptor (beta chain) came from a study of blood T cell repertoires in COVID-19. Study-level background: The United States, Italy and Spain supplied acute and convalescent COVID-19 samples. T cells, B-cell-depleted T cells, or PBMCs supplied cDNA or gDNA.

CDR3 length equals 14 residues. V gave up 5 bases and J gave up 6 bases, with 13 bases separating them. CDR1 SGHTA and CDR2 FQGNSA come from the germline V gene. Original processing notes: Scientists estimated how many nucleated cells there were by amplifying reference gene primers. Assay: immunoSEQ multiplex PCR; the TCRdb copy retains only in-frame clones and omits some. For V, J and clone size, that table is used; D and trimming come from the DNA. Of 250,000 to 350,000 clones detected, about 91% appear once; the ten largest clones hold around 12%. The origin of this receptor is a woman in her fifties or sixties with acute or convalescent COVID-19. The chain uses TRBV7-2 and TRBJ1-4; no clear D. The sequencing input was peripheral blood. This CDR3 reads CASSTGGKDEKLFF. In nucleotides, the CDR3 is TGTGCCAGCAGCACTGGCGGGAAGGATGAAAAACTGTTTTTT.